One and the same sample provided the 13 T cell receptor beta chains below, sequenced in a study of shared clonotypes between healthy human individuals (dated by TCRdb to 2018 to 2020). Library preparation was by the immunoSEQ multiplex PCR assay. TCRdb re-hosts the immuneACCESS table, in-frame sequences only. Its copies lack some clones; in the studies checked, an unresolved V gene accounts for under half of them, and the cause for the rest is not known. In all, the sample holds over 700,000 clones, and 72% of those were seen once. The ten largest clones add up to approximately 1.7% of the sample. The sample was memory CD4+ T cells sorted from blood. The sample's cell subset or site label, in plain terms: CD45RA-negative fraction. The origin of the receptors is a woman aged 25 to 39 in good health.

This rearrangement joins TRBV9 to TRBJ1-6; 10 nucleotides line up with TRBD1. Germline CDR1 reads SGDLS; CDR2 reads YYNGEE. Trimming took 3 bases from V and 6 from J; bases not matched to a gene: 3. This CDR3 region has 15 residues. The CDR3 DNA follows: TGTGCCAGCAGCGCAGGGGACAGGGGTAATTCACCCCTCCACTTT. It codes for CASSAGDRGNSPLHF. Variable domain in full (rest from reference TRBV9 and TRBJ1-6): DSGVTQTPKHLITATGQRVTLRCSPRSGDLSVYWYQQSLDQGLQFLIQYYNGEERAKGNILERFSAQQFPDLHSELNLSSLELGDSALYFCASSAGDRGNSPLHFGNGTRLTVT.

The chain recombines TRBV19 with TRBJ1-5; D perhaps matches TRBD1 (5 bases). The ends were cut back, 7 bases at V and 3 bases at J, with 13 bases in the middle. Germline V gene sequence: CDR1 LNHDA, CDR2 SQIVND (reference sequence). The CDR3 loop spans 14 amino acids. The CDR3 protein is CASTPGRNNQPQHF. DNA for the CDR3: TGTGCCAGTACCCCGGGACGGAACAATCAGCCCCAGCATTTT.

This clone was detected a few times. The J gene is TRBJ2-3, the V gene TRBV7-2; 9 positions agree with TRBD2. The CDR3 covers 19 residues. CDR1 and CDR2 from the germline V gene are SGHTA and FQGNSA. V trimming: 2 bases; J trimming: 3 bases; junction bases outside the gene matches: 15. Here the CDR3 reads CASSLLVLRTSAETDTQYF. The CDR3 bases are TGTGCCAGCAGCTTACTGGTACTGAGGACTAGCGCAGAGACAGATACGCAGTATTTT. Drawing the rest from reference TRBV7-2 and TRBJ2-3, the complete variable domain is GAGVSQSPSNKVTEKGKDVELRCDPISGHTALYWYRQSLGQGLEFLIYFQGNSAPDKSGLPSDRFSAERTGGSVSTLTIQRTQQEDSAVYLCASSLLVLRTSAETDTQYFGPGTRLTVL.

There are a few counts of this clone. The CDR3 loop reads CASSLDQLSGNTIYF. Here the CDR3 DNA reads TGCGCCAGCAGCTTGGACCAGCTCTCTGGAAACACCATATATTTT. This chain connects TRBV5-1 to TRBJ1-3; no reliable D call. Germline V CDR1 and CDR2: SGHRS, YFSETQ. Trimming removed 0 bases at V and 0 bases at J, with 7 bases between. CDR3 length equals 15 residues.

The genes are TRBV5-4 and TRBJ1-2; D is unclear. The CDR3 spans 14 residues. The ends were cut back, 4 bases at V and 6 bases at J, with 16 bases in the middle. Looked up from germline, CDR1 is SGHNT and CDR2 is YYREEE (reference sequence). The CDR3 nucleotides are TGTGCCAGCAGCCCACTTCCAAGCCCCGATGGCTACACCTTC. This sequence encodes CASSPLPSPDGYTF.

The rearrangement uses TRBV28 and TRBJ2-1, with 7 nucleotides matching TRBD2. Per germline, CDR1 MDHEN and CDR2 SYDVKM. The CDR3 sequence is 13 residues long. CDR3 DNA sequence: TGTGGGGTTGATGCGGGGGCCTACAATGAGCAGTTCTTC. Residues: CGVDAGAYNEQFF. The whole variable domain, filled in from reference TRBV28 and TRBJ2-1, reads DVKVTQSSRYLVKRTGEKVFLECVQDMDHENMFWYRQDPGLGLRLIYFSYDVKMKEKGDIPEGYSVSREKKERFSLILESASTNQTSMYLCGVDAGAYNEQFFGPGTRLTVL.

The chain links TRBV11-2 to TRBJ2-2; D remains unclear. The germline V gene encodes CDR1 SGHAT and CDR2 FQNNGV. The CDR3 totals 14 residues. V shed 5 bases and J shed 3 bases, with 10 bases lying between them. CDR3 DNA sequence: TGTGCCAGCAGCCCGTACGAGGACACCGGGGAGCTGTTTTTT. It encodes CASSPYEDTGELFF.

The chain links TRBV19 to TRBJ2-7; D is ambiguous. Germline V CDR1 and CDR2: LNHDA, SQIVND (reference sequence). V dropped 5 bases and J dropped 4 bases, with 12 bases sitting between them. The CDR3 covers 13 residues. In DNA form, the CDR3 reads TGTGCCAGTAGTTTAAGTGGTCGATACGAGCAGTACTTC. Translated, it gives CASSLSGRYEQYF.

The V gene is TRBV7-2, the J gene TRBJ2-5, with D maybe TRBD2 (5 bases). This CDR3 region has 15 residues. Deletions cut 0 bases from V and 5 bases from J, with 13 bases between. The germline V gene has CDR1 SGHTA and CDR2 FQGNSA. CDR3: CASSLASDWRETQYF. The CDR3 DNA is TGTGCCAGCAGCTTAGCGTCGGACTGGCGGGAGACCCAGTACTTC.

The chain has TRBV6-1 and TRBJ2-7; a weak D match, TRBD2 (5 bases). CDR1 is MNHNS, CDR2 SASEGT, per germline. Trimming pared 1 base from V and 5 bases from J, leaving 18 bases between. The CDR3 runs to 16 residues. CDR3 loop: CASSEEQAGPFDEQYF. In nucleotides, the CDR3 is TGTGCCAGCAGTGAAGAGCAGGCGGGTCCTTTCGACGAGCAGTACTTC.

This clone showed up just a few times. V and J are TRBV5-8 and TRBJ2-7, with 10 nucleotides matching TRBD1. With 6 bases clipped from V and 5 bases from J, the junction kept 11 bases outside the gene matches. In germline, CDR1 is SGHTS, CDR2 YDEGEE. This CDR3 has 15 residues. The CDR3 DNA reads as TGTGCCAGCAACTACCCCGGGACAGGGGAAAACGAGCAGTACTTC. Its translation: CASNYPGTGENEQYF.

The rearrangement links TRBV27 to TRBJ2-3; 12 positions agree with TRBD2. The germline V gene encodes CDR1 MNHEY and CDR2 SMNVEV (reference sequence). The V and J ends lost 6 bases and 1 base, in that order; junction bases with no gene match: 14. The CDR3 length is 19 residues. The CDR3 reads CASSLRGLAGVAGTDTQYF. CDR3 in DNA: TGTGCCAGCAGCCTGAGGGGACTAGCGGGCGTAGCTGGCACAGATACGCAGTATTTT.

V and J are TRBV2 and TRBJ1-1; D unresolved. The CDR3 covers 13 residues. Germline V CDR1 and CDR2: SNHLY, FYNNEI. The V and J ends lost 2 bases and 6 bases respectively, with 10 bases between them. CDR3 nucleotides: TGTGCCAGCAGTGAAATAGGGAGGGCTGAAGCTTTCTTT. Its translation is CASSEIGRAEAFF.